One sample yielded the 20 T cell receptor beta chains listed below, sequenced in a study of blood T cell repertoires in COVID-19. Profiling relied on immunoSEQ multiplex PCR, and the TCRdb table lists in-frame clones only, not all of them. The sample contains 250,000 or so clones, less than 85% of which appear only once. Sequencing used PBMCs or T cells enriched from blood (not recorded which). These receptors came from a man in his 60s who had recovered from COVID-19.

The J gene is TRBJ1-1, the V gene TRBV5-6, with 8 positions matching TRBD1. The germline V gene has CDR1 SGHDT and CDR2 YYEEEE. With V trimmed by 0 bases and J by 2 bases, 6 bases remained unmatched. The CDR3 consists of 16 residues. The CDR3 sequence is CASSLGARGLNTEAFF. The CDR3 DNA reads TGTGCCAGCAGCTTGGGGGCCAGGGGGCTTAACACTGAAGCTTTCTTT.

The V call is TRBV12-3 or TRBV12-4, the J call TRBJ1-3; no reliable D call. This CDR3 contains 12 residues. Trimming cost V 6 bases and J 3 bases, with 6 bases left between them. CDR3 residues: CASSRGGNTIYF. The CDR3 bases are TGTGCCAGCAGCCGGGGTGGAAACACCATATATTTT.

This clone was counted a few times. The chain couples TRBV18 to TRBJ2-7, with 8 bases that match TRBD2. Germline trimming cut 2 bases from V and 2 bases from J; bases unmatched to any gene: 8. This CDR3 has 16 amino acids. From germline, CDR1 is KGHSH and CDR2 LQKENI. The DNA of the CDR3 is TGTGCCAGCTCACCAAGGATCAGCGGGGGAACCTACGAGCAGTACTTC. As protein: CASSPRISGGTYEQYF.

This chain connects TRBV30 to TRBJ1-6; D call uncertain. With 7 bases removed from V and 0 bases from J, the gap between germline ends came to 16 bases. CDR3 length: 16 residues. CDR1 is GTSNPN and CDR2 is SVGIG in the germline V gene (reference sequence). The CDR3 protein is CASNSGSDSYNSPLHF. The CDR3 DNA is TGTGCCTCAAACTCCGGGTCCGACTCCTATAATTCACCCCTCCACTTT. Using reference TRBV30 and TRBJ1-6 for the parts outside the CDR3, the full variable domain is SQTIHQWPATLVQPVGSPLSLECTVEGTSNPNLYWYRQAAGRGLQLLFYSVGIGQISSEVPQNLSASRPQDRQFILSSKKLLLSDSGFYLCASNSGSDSYNSPLHFGNGTRLTVT.

The chain carries TRBV7-9 and TRBJ1-2; 7 nucleotides align to TRBD1. V lost 5 bases, J lost 7 bases, and 10 bases stayed unmatched. CDR1 SEHNR and CDR2 FQNEAQ come from the germline V gene (reference sequence). This CDR3 spans 14 amino acids. CDR3 coding DNA: TGTGCCAGCAGCCCAGGGGGAGAACCGGGTGGCTACACCTTC. Its translation is CASSPGGEPGGYTF.

This chain uses TRBV20-1 with TRBJ1-2, with D perhaps TRBD1 (5 bases). CDR1 and CDR2 from the germline V gene are DFQATT and SNEGSKA (reference sequence). V lost 3 bases and J 4 bases, leaving 15 bases between the germline ends. This CDR3 is built from 14 residues. CDR3 in DNA: TGCAGTGCTAGTACCCAGGGAAGGGGCTATGGCTACACCTTC. It yields the protein CSASTQGRGYGYTF.

This chain joins TRBV6-5 and TRBJ2-7; 7 bases are a match to TRBD1. The CDR3 is made up of 13 amino acids. Losses at the gene ends were 6 bases for V and 3 bases for J; bases not matched to a gene: 5. From germline, CDR1 is MNHEY and CDR2 SVGAGI. CDR3 protein: CASSVDRDYEQYF. The CDR3 nucleotides are TGTGCCAGCAGCGTCGACAGGGACTACGAGCAGTACTTC.

This clone was detected a few times. V is TRBV5-6 and J is TRBJ2-4; maybe TRBD1 (6 bases). V shed 0 bases and J shed 7 bases, with 8 bases lying between them. The V gene's germline CDR1 is SGHDT and CDR2 YYEEEE. CDR3 length: 13 amino acids. The CDR3 DNA sequence: TGTGCCAGCAGCTTGGCAGGGGTGAACATTCAGTACTTC. Its protein is CASSLAGVNIQYF.

J is TRBJ1-1 and V is TRBV29-1; a weak D match, TRBD1 (5 bases). From germline, CDR1 is SQVTM and CDR2 ANQGSEA. The CDR3 sequence is 12 residues long. V lost 3 bases and J lost 5, with 10 bases in between. CDR3 coding DNA: TGCAGCGTTGATTCAGGGCGGACTGAAGCTTTCTTT. This encodes CSVDSGRTEAFF.

The count of this clone is one. The V and J genes are TRBV18 and TRBJ2-7; D possibly corresponds to TRBD1 (6 bases). Trimming cost V 3 bases and J 1 base, with 10 bases left between them. The CDR3 has 14 amino acids. From germline, CDR1 is KGHSH and CDR2 LQKENI. The CDR3 sequence: CASSPTGKSYEQYF. CDR3 nucleotides: TGTGCCAGCTCACCTACAGGGAAGTCCTACGAGCAGTACTTC.

This chain uses TRBV19 with TRBJ2-1, with 11 bases matching TRBD2. The CDR3 extends over 18 amino acids. V gave up 5 bases and J gave up 2 bases; unmatched junction bases: 11. Germline V CDR1 and CDR2: LNHDA, SQIVND (reference sequence). DNA of the CDR3: TGTGCCAGTAGTCGCACTAGCGGGGGCCCTTCCACCTACAATGAGCAGTTCTTC. Amino acids: CASSRTSGGPSTYNEQFF.

V is TRBV29-1 and J is TRBJ1-1, with 12 bases aligning to TRBD1. Germline assignment: CDR1 SQVTM and CDR2 ANQGSEA. The ends lost 6 bases at V and 1 base at J; junction bases unmatched: 6. The CDR3 runs 15 residues. The CDR3 sequence is CSVTGTGGPNTEAFF. DNA of the CDR3: TGCAGCGTCACCGGGACAGGGGGCCCGAACACTGAAGCTTTCTTT.

The chain carries TRBV7-2 and TRBJ1-5, with 9 bases identical to TRBD1. This CDR3 spans 15 amino acids. Germline trimming cut 5 bases from V and 6 bases from J; bases unmatched to any gene: 8. Germline CDR1 SGHTA, CDR2 FQGNSA. CDR3 protein: CASSLTTGGAQPQHF. CDR3 bases: TGTGCCAGCAGCCTTACTACAGGGGGCGCTCAGCCCCAGCATTTT.

The chain links TRBV7-2 to TRBJ2-7; 8 nucleotides line up with TRBD2. The CDR3 extends over 15 amino acids. CDR1 SGHTA and CDR2 FQGNSA come from the germline V gene. V shed 5 bases and J 7 bases; nucleotides not matched to a gene: 13. The CDR3 DNA reads TGTGCCAGCAGCCCAGGGACTAGAGGGAGCCGTGAGCAGTACTTC. Amino acids: CASSPGTRGSREQYF.

The V and J genes are TRBV4-1 and TRBJ1-1; TRBD1 might be the D (6 bases). This CDR3 comprises 14 residues. Per germline, CDR1 MGHRA and CDR2 YSYEKL. V was clipped by 4 bases and J by 2 bases, with 11 bases between them. CDR3 residues: CASSPGAGNTEAFF. The CDR3 DNA follows: TGCGCCAGCAGCCCAGGGGCCGGAAACACTGAAGCTTTCTTT.

The chain's CDR3 is CASSQELGQGSSSRTYGYTF. The CDR3 DNA reads TGTGCCAGCAGCCAGGAGTTGGGACAGGGAAGTTCCTCGAGAACCTATGGCTACACCTTC. The chain links TRBV4-2 to TRBJ1-2; TRBD1 matches at 9 bases. Germline CDR1 LGHNA, CDR2 YNFKEQ. J gave up 4 bases and V 3 bases, and 21 bases lay outside the gene matches. There are 20 residues in the CDR3.

CDR3 in DNA: TGCGCCAGCAGCCCGACAGGGTTTGGCTACACCTTC. It encodes CASSPTGFGYTF. The chain carries TRBV5-1 and TRBJ1-2; 7 nucleotides align to TRBD1. V dropped 4 bases and J dropped 7; count of bases not matched to a gene: 4. This CDR3 has 12 residues. Germline V gene data show CDR1 as SGHRS and CDR2 as YFSETQ.

This chain uses TRBV19 with TRBJ2-4; D gene ambiguous. CDR3 length equals 11 residues. The germline V gene has CDR1 LNHDA and CDR2 SQIVND (reference sequence). V lost 3 bases and J 10 bases, leaving 7 bases between the germline ends. The CDR3 here is CASSIDLIQYF. For the CDR3, the DNA is TGTGCCAGTAGTATCGACTTAATTCAGTACTTC.

The chain is built from TRBV11-3 and TRBJ1-2; 8 bases align to TRBD1. The V segment lost 5 bases and the J segment 3 bases; nucleotides outside the gene matches: 2. This CDR3 spans 13 amino acids. CDR1 is SGHNT, CDR2 YENEEA, per germline. The chain's CDR3 is CASSPDRDYGYTF. The CDR3 DNA sequence: TGTGCCAGCAGCCCGGACAGGGACTATGGCTACACCTTC.

The chain combines TRBV11-2 with TRBJ1-2; 7 nucleotides align to TRBD1. This CDR3 comprises 15 residues. After removal of 3 bases from V and 2 bases from J, the junction contained 6 bases not matched to a gene. Germline CDR1 and CDR2: SGHAT and FQNNGV. CDR3 nucleotide sequence: TGTGCCAGCAGCTTGGCGGGACAGTCGAACTATGGCTACACCTTC. Amino acids: CASSLAGQSNYGYTF.